The present T cell receptor (beta chain) was sequenced within a study of T cells in Graves' hyperthyroidism and ophthalmopathy. This clonotype was picked up many times. The antigen is undetermined. Notes on the study in general: In the analysis, a 13 V-J model separated ophthalmopathy from stable hyperthyroidism. In blood, most of the thyroid clonotypes expanded above 0.001 were also present.

TCR beta CDR3 sequences were amplified from RNA transcripts. Researchers ran a first-round RT-PCR on the TCR CDR3 using the HTBI primer set. Each CDR3 protein gets one entry after TCRdb re-called the multiplex PCR reads with MiXCR. The sample carries 690,000 or so distinct CDR3 sequences, around 20% recorded once. The CDR3 totals 14 residues. Looked up from germline, CDR1 is SQVTM and CDR2 is ANQGSEA. The J segment lost 6 bases and the V segment lost 7 bases, leaving 13 bases of the junction unmatched. Hyperthyroidism had been newly diagnosed in patients aged 18 to 65, and its duration was under 2 months.

The V call is TRBV29-1, the J call TRBJ1-2; 8 nucleotides align to TRBD1. The TCR comes from a woman in her forties or fifties with Graves' hyperthyroidism that later progressed to Graves' ophthalmopathy. Sequenced material: blood. CDR3 sequence reads: CSAGQGQGIDGYTF. In nucleotides, the CDR3 is TGCAGCGCCGGCCAAGGACAGGGAATCGATGGCTACACCTTC.